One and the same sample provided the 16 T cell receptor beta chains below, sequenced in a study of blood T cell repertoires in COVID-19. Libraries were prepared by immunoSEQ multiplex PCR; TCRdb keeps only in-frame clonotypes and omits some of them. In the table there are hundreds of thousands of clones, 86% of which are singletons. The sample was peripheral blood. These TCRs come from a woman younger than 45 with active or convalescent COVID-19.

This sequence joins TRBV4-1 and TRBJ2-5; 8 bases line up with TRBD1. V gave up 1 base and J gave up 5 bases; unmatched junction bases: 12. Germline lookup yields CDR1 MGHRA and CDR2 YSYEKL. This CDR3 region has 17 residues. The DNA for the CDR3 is TGCGCCAGCAGCCAAGCCCTCCGGGACAGGCCTTGGGAGACCCAGTACTTC. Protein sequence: CASSQALRDRPWETQYF.

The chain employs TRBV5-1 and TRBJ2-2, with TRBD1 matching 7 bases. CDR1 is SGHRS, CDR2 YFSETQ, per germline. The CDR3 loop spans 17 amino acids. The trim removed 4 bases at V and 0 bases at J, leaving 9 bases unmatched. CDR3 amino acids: CASSPPRQGSNTGELFF. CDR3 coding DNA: TGCGCCAGCAGCCCCCCTCGACAGGGCTCGAACACCGGGGAGCTGTTTTTT.

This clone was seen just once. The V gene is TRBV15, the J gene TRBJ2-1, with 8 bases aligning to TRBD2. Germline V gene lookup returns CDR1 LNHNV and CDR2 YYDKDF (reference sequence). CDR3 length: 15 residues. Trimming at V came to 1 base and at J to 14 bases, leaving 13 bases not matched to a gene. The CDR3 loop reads CATSRVQLRAGVKFF. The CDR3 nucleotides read TGTGCCACCAGCAGAGTACAACTTCGAGCGGGAGTAAAGTTCTTC.

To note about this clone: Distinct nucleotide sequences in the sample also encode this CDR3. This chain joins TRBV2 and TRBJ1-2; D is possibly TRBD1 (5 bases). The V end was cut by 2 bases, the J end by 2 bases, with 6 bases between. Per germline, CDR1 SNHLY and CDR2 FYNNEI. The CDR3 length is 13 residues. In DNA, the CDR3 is TGTGCCAGCAGTGAACCAGGGAACTATGGCTACACCTTC. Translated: CASSEPGNYGYTF.

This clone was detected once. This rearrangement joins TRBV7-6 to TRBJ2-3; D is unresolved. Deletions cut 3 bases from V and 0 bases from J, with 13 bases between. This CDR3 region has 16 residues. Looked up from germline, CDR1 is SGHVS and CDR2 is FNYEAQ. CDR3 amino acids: CASSFEASPSTDTQYF. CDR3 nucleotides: TGTGCCAGCAGCTTTGAAGCGAGTCCTAGCACAGATACGCAGTATTTT.

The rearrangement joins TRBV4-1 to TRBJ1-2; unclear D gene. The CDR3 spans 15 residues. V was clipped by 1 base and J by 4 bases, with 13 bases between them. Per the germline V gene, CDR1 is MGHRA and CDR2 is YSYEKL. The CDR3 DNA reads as TGCGCCAGCAGCCAAGTAGAACCTTCCGGCTATGGCTACACCTTC. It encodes CASSQVEPSGYGYTF.

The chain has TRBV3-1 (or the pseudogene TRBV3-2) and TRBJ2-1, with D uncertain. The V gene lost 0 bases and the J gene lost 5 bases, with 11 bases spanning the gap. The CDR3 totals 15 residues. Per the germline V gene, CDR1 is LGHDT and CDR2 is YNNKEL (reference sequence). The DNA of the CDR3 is TGTGCCAGCAGCCAAGATTCGAACTTTGACAATGAGCAGTTCTTC. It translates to CASSQDSNFDNEQFF.

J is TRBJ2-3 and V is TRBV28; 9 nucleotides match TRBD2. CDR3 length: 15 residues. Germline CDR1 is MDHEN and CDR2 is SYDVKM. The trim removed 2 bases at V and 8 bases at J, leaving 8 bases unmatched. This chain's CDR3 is CASSLTAGGPGTQYF. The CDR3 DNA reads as TGTGCCAGCAGTTTAACGGCGGGAGGGCCGGGTACGCAGTATTTT. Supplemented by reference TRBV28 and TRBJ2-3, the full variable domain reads DVKVTQSSRYLVKRTGEKVFLECVQDMDHENMFWYRQDPGLGLRLIYFSYDVKMKEKGDIPEGYSVSREKKERFSLILESASTNQTSMYLCASSLTAGGPGTQYFGPGTRLTVL.

CDR3 sequence: CATSDPNPMGSNSPLHF. DNA of the CDR3: TGTGCCACCAGTGATCCAAACCCGATGGGCTCAAATTCACCCCTCCACTTT. V and J are TRBV24-1 and TRBJ1-6; the D is unclear. The CDR3 loop spans 17 amino acids. Between the trimmed V and J ends, which lost 3 bases and 7 bases, there was a span of 18 bases. CDR1 and CDR2 (germline): KGHDR, SFDVKD.

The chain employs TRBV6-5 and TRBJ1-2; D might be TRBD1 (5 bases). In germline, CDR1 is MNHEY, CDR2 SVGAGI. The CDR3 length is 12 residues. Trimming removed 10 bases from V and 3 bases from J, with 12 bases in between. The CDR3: CATLGGYYGYTF. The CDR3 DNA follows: TGTGCCACCCTGGGGGGGTACTATGGCTACACCTTC.

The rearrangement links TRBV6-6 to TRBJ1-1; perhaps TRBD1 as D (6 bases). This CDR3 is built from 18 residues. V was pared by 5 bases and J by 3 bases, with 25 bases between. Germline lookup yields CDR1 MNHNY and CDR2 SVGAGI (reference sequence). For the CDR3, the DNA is TGTGCCAGCAGTCTAAACCTTGGGCGCAGGGGAGAGGACACTGAAGCTTTCTTT. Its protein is CASSLNLGRRGEDTEAFF.

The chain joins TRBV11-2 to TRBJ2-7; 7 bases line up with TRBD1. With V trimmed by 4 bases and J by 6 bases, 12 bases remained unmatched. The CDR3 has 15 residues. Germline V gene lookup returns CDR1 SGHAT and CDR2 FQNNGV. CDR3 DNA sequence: TGTGCCAGCAGCTACCCCGGGACAGCTAACTCCGAGCAGTACTTC. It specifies CASSYPGTANSEQYF.

This CDR3 reads CASSPQGSTYEQYF. The CDR3 DNA sequence: TGTGCCAGCAGCCCACAGGGGTCCACTTACGAGCAGTACTTC. V gene TRBV7-8 combines with J gene TRBJ2-7; 7 positions match TRBD1. The germline V gene encodes CDR1 SGHVS and CDR2 FQNEAQ. The CDR3 sequence is 14 residues long. V lost 5 bases and J lost 4; bases outside the gene matches: 8. The full variable domain, rest sourced from reference TRBV7-8 and TRBJ2-7, is GAGVSQSPRYKVAKRGQDVALRCDPISGHVSLFWYQQALGQGPEFLTYFQNEAQLDKSGLPSDRFFAERPEGSVSTLKIQRTQQEDSAVYLCASSPQGSTYEQYFGPGTRLTVT.

CDR3: CASSQDVGGTDTQYF. The DNA of the CDR3 is TGTGCCAGCAGCCAAGACGTGGGGGGGACAGATACGCAGTATTTT. The J gene is TRBJ2-3, the V gene TRBV4-2, with 7 bases lining up with TRBD2. From germline, CDR1 is LGHNA and CDR2 YNFKEQ. The CDR3 totals 15 residues. Trimming at V came to 0 bases and at J to 3 bases, leaving 3 bases not matched to a gene.

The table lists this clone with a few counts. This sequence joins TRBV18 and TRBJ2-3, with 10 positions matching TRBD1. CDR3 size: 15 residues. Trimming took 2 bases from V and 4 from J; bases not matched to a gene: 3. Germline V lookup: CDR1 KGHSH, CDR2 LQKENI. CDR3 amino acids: CASSPNGQGADTQYF. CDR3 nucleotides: TGTGCCAGCTCACCAAACGGACAGGGGGCAGATACGCAGTATTTT.

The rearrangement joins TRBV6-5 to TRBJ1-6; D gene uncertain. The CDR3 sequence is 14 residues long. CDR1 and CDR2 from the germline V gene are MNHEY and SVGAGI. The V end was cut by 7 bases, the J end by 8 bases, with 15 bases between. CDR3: CASIRTREDSPLHF. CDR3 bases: TGTGCCAGCATTAGGACCCGGGAGGATTCACCCCTCCACTTT.